A single sample is the source of the 23 T cell receptor beta chains below, sequenced in a study of T cell responses to AZD1222 COVID-19 vaccine. TCRdb keeps only in-frame clones here, not all; method: immunoSEQ multiplex PCR. This sample carries 90,000 to 120,000 clones, about 90% of them seen once, and the ten largest clones take less than 7.5%. Sequencing used peripheral blood, obtained 28 days after the second AZD1222 dose. The receptor set was obtained from an adult who received the AZD1222 COVID-19 vaccine.

This chain uses TRBV27 with TRBJ1-5; tentative D call: TRBD1 (6 bases). CDR3 length: 15 amino acids. CDR1 is MNHEY and CDR2 is SMNVEV in the germline V gene (reference sequence). V was clipped by 5 bases and J by 4 bases, with 15 bases between them. This CDR3 reads CASSIRGAYNQPQHF. For the CDR3, the DNA is TGTGCCAGCAGTATCCGGGGGGCTTATAATCAGCCCCAGCATTTT.

The chain joins TRBV5-4 to TRBJ1-2; D remains unclear. The CDR3 loop spans 15 amino acids. V shed 0 bases and J shed 4 bases, with 13 bases lying between them. The germline CDR1 and CDR2 sequences are SGHNT and YYREEE (reference sequence). CDR3 nucleotide sequence: TGTGCCAGCAGCTTGGAAGGGAGGCGGGGCTATGGCTACACCTTC. Translating it yields CASSLEGRRGYGYTF.

V and J are TRBV6-5 and TRBJ2-6; D possibly corresponds to TRBD2 (5 bases). Germline loops: CDR1 MNHEY, CDR2 SVGAGI. V was clipped by 2 bases and J by 0 bases, with 5 bases between them. This CDR3 spans 15 amino acids. This CDR3 is CASSYGSSGANVLTF. The CDR3 DNA sequence: TGTGCCAGCAGTTACGGGAGCTCTGGGGCCAACGTCCTGACTTTC.

This chain links TRBV9 with TRBJ2-7; D is possibly TRBD1 (5 bases). Germline V gene lookup returns CDR1 SGDLS and CDR2 YYNGEE. Trimming took 5 bases from V and 1 from J, leaving 16 bases between them. This CDR3 contains 15 residues. The CDR3 coding sequence is TGTGCCAGCAGTCCAATCCCGACAGTTTCCTACGAGCAGTACTTC. This translates into CASSPIPTVSYEQYF.

This clone was seen just once. In DNA form, the CDR3 reads TGTGCCAGAGGGGCGGGAGGGGTCGAAGCTTTCTTT. It translates to CARGAGGVEAFF. The J gene is TRBJ1-1, the V gene TRBV5-3; the D gene is possibly TRBD1 (5 bases). TRBV5-3 is an open reading frame whose function is uncertain. V lost 7 bases, J lost 8 bases, and 15 bases lay in between. The CDR3 loop spans 12 amino acids.

The chain carries TRBV3-1 (or the pseudogene TRBV3-2) and TRBJ1-3; 8 bases map to TRBD1. Germline V gene lookup returns CDR1 LGHDT and CDR2 YNNKEL (reference sequence). The length of the CDR3 is 15 residues. V was pared by 0 bases and J by 3 bases, with 1 base of the junction left unmatched. The CDR3 sequence: CASSQDTGGGNTIYF. The DNA of the CDR3 is TGTGCCAGCAGCCAAGATACAGGGGGTGGAAACACCATATATTTT.

V gene TRBV20-1 combines with J gene TRBJ2-1, with D possibly matching TRBD1 (5 bases). Germline V gene lookup returns CDR1 DFQATT and CDR2 SNEGSKA (reference sequence). There are 10 residues in the CDR3. The V end lost 4 bases, the J end lost 8 bases, and 6 bases lay between the germline ends. This CDR3 reads CSAMTDEQFF. The CDR3 DNA reads as TGCAGTGCTATGACAGATGAGCAGTTCTTC.

The chain joins TRBV7-2 to TRBJ2-2, with D maybe TRBD2 (6 bases). CDR1 and CDR2 (germline): SGHTA, FQGNSA. This CDR3 has 13 amino acids. V lost 10 bases to trimming and J lost 6 bases, with 15 bases between them. The CDR3 DNA follows: TGTGCCACGTCAAGGAGGGCACCCGGGGAGCTGTTTTTT. It codes for CATSRRAPGELFF.

The V and J genes are TRBV6-5 and TRBJ1-1, with D hard to call. The CDR3 sequence is 15 residues long. V was shortened by 2 bases and J by 1 base, with 11 bases between the two germline ends. CDR1 is MNHEY, CDR2 SVGAGI, per germline. The CDR3 sequence: CASSYGVEENTEAFF. The CDR3 region has the DNA TGTGCCAGCAGTTACGGAGTCGAAGAGAACACTGAAGCTTTCTTT.

This clone was found once. This chain uses TRBV28 with TRBJ1-5; D is unresolved. V was cut by 3 bases and J by 0 bases, with 21 bases left in between. Germline V gene lookup returns CDR1 MDHEN and CDR2 SYDVKM. The CDR3 covers 19 residues. The CDR3 loop reads CASSFVSGEGSYSNQPQHF. CDR3 coding DNA: TGTGCCAGCAGTTTTGTTTCCGGGGAAGGGTCATATAGCAATCAGCCCCAGCATTTT. The full variable domain, rest sourced from reference TRBV28 and TRBJ1-5, is DVKVTQSSRYLVKRTGEKVFLECVQDMDHENMFWYRQDPGLGLRLIYFSYDVKMKEKGDIPEGYSVSREKKERFSLILESASTNQTSMYLCASSFVSGEGSYSNQPQHFGDGTRLSIL.

CDR3 sequence (DNA): TGTGCCAGCAGTTTCGCAGACTCCCGAAATCCCTATGGCTACACCTTC. This codes for CASSFADSRNPYGYTF. The chain links TRBV7-6 to TRBJ1-2; D is unclear. The CDR3 has 16 amino acids. V was pared by 6 bases and J by 4 bases, with 21 bases between. Germline CDR1 and CDR2: SGHVS and FNYEAQ.

This clone has only one observation. V is TRBV24-1 and J is TRBJ1-6; D unresolved. V lost 4 bases, J lost 4 bases, and 4 bases lay in between. This CDR3 region has 13 residues. Germline loops: CDR1 KGHDR, CDR2 SFDVKD. The CDR3 spells CATSEAYNSPLHF. The CDR3 DNA follows: TGTGCCACCAGTGAGGCTTATAATTCACCCCTCCACTTT.

This chain connects TRBV5-6 to TRBJ2-1; D is perhaps TRBD2 (5 bases). The length of the CDR3 is 12 residues. Trimming left V 1 base short and J 10 bases short, with 9 bases between. From germline, CDR1 is SGHDT and CDR2 YYEEEE. The chain's CDR3 is CASSLFPGEQFF. The CDR3 region has the DNA TGTGCCAGCAGCTTGTTTCCGGGAGAGCAGTTCTTC.

V and J are TRBV12-5 and TRBJ2-7; possible D gene TRBD2, 6 bases. V gave up 2 bases and J gave up 4 bases, with 15 bases separating them. CDR1 is LGHNT and CDR2 is FRNRAP in the germline V gene. This CDR3 has 15 residues. CDR3 amino acids: CASGLRVGSGYEQYF. CDR3 bases: TGTGCTAGTGGTTTGCGGGTCGGGAGCGGGTACGAGCAGTACTTC.

This clone is labeled as medium-sized. The chain joins TRBV6-4 to TRBJ1-5; D gene ambiguous. The germline V gene encodes CDR1 MRHNA and CDR2 SNTAGT. CDR3 length equals 12 residues. Trimming took 3 bases from V and 5 from J, leaving 5 bases between them. The CDR3 bases are TGTGCCAGCAGTGAGGTTGATCAGCCCCAGCATTTT. Residues: CASSEVDQPQHF.

In this sample, this clone turned up a few times. The J gene is TRBJ1-5, the V gene TRBV2; TRBD1 aligns across 7 bases. The V segment lost 4 bases and the J segment 2 bases; nucleotides outside the gene matches: 2. This CDR3 is built from 14 residues. Per the germline V gene, CDR1 is SNHLY and CDR2 is FYNNEI. The CDR3 spells CASSGQGRNQPQHF. CDR3 DNA: TGTGCCAGCAGTGGACAGGGTCGCAATCAGCCCCAGCATTTT.

This sequence joins TRBV5-1 and TRBJ2-2; TRBD1 matches at 9 bases. Germline lookup yields CDR1 SGHRS and CDR2 YFSETQ. The V segment lost 0 bases and the J segment 5 bases; nucleotides outside the gene matches: 5. The CDR3 is made up of 16 amino acids. This chain's CDR3 is CASSLEGTGWTGELFF. CDR3 nucleotides: TGCGCCAGCAGCTTGGAAGGGACAGGGTGGACCGGGGAGCTGTTTTTT.

This rearrangement joins TRBV18 to TRBJ2-5, with 10 bases identical to TRBD2. CDR3 length: 13 residues. The J segment lost 5 bases and the V segment lost 5 bases, leaving 2 bases of the junction unmatched. Germline V gives CDR1 KGHSH, CDR2 LQKENI. The CDR3 nucleotides read TGTGCCAGCTCATCAGCGGGAGGGGAGACCCAGTACTTC. This codes for CASSSAGGETQYF.

The V gene is TRBV28, the J gene TRBJ2-7; D gene ambiguous. CDR1 MDHEN and CDR2 SYDVKM come from the germline V gene. This CDR3 comprises 13 residues. Trimming left V 9 bases short and J 0 bases short, with 12 bases between. This CDR3 reads CASVQGPSYEQYF. The CDR3 region has the DNA TGTGCCAGTGTACAAGGTCCCTCCTACGAGCAGTACTTC.

J is TRBJ2-1 and V is TRBV9; 8 bases fit TRBD1. Germline CDR1 reads SGDLS; CDR2 reads YYNGEE. With 0 bases clipped from V and 4 bases from J, the junction kept 6 bases outside the gene matches. This CDR3 contains 16 residues. The CDR3: CASSVAPTGVYNEQFF. The DNA of the CDR3 is TGTGCCAGCAGCGTAGCCCCGACAGGGGTTTACAATGAGCAGTTCTTC.

The chain links TRBV28 to TRBJ1-1, with 7 bases aligning to TRBD1. This CDR3 has 13 amino acids. Unmatched junction bases numbered 1, after V lost 5 bases and J lost 1 base. Germline CDR1 reads MDHEN; CDR2 reads SYDVKM. The CDR3 region has the DNA TGTGCCAGCAGTCACAGGGGGAACACTGAAGCTTTCTTT. This codes for CASSHRGNTEAFF. The variable domain in full, completed from reference TRBV28 and TRBJ1-1, reads DVKVTQSSRYLVKRTGEKVFLECVQDMDHENMFWYRQDPGLGLRLIYFSYDVKMKEKGDIPEGYSVSREKKERFSLILESASTNQTSMYLCASSHRGNTEAFFGQGTRLTVV.

The rearrangement links TRBV4-1 to TRBJ1-3; 7 positions agree with TRBD1. J gave up 4 bases and V 1 base, and 1 base lay outside the gene matches. CDR1 and CDR2 (germline): MGHRA, YSYEKL. This CDR3 spans 14 amino acids. The DNA for the CDR3 is TGCGCCAGCAGCCAAGGGGACAGAGGAAACACCATATATTTT. Protein sequence: CASSQGDRGNTIYF.

This chain joins TRBV6-2 or TRBV6-3 and TRBJ1-5, with D unresolved. Trimming cost V 2 bases and J 3 bases, with 11 bases left between them. Germline V gene lookup returns CDR1 MNHEY and CDR2 SVGEGT. This CDR3 has 15 amino acids. The CDR3 coding sequence is TGTGCCAGCAGTTACGGGAAGCCCAACAATCAGCCCCAGCATTTT. This sequence encodes CASSYGKPNNQPQHF.